The next 6 T cell receptor beta chains were all read from a single sample in a study of T cells after yellow fever vaccination (dated by TCRdb to between 2018 and 2021). The label giving this sample's treatment or condition can be read as: live attenuated yellow fever vaccine strain. Libraries were constructed by 5' RACE. Sequenced using an Illumina NovaSeq 6000. TCRdb trimmed public reads at Q25 via fastp, called clones via MiXCR and kept in-frame beta chains. One record per CDR3 amino acid sequence lists the most common genes and DNA. The sample table shows some 240,000 distinct CDR3 sequences, and 3.2% are seen once. Clones ranked in the top ten supply around 3.2% of the sample. Sequencing was performed on CD4+ T cells sorted from PBMCs, taken 10 days after the yellow fever booster vaccination. These TCRs come from a man between 18 and 29 years old who received the YFV17D yellow fever vaccine.

This clonotype came up many times. V and J are TRBV12-3 or TRBV12-4 and TRBJ1-5; a possible D gene is TRBD1 (5 bases). V was clipped by 3 bases and J by 1 base, with 13 bases between them. The CDR3 has 16 amino acids. CDR3 sequence (DNA): TGTGCCAGCAGTTTCGCGGGACGAGGAAGCAATCAGCCCCAGCATTTT. Residues: CASSFAGRGSNQPQHF.

The chain couples TRBV5-1 to TRBJ2-7, with 14 positions matching TRBD2. Losses at the gene ends were 4 bases for V and 7 bases for J; bases not matched to a gene: 7. The CDR3 is made up of 15 amino acids. Germline V gene lookup returns CDR1 SGHRS and CDR2 YFSETQ. The DNA for the CDR3 is TGCGCCAGCAGCCAGGGGACTAGCGGGGGACAAGAGCAGTACGTC. This gives the protein CASSQGTSGGQEQYV.

Here the CDR3 reads CASSFPGTSGGSSYEQYF. The CDR3 region has the DNA TGTGCCAGCAGTTTTCCCGGGACTAGCGGGGGGAGCTCCTACGAGCAGTACTTC. V is TRBV6-2 or TRBV6-3 and J is TRBJ2-7; 15 bases align to TRBD2. Unmatched junction bases numbered 7, after V lost 4 bases and J lost 0 bases. The CDR3 sequence is 18 residues long. Germline CDR1 and CDR2: MNHEY and SVGEGT.

The genes are TRBV12-3 or TRBV12-4 and TRBJ1-2; TRBD1 matches 7 bases. The CDR3 consists of 13 residues. V lost 5 bases, J lost 8 bases, and 8 bases stayed unmatched. This CDR3 reads CASSMGTARGYTF. The CDR3 nucleotides read TGTGCCAGCAGTATGGGGACAGCCCGGGGCTACACCTTC.

V gene TRBV9 combines with J gene TRBJ2-5; maybe TRBD1 (6 bases). CDR1 and CDR2 from the germline V gene are SGDLS and YYNGEE. This CDR3 is 13 amino acids long. V lost 3 bases and J lost 5, with 11 bases in between. CDR3 DNA: TGTGCCAGCAGCGATGGACAGTCTGAGACCCAGTACTTC. It translates to CASSDGQSETQYF.

This clonotype showed up many times. The gene calls are TRBV7-2 and TRBJ2-2; 7 positions agree with TRBD1. Trimming removed 5 bases from V and 8 bases from J; junction bases left unmatched: 8. The CDR3 consists of 14 residues. Germline CDR1 is SGHTA and CDR2 is FQGNSA. The chain's CDR3 is CASSPGTVQGELFF. DNA for the CDR3: TGTGCCAGCAGCCCAGGGACAGTACAAGGGGAGCTGTTTTTT.